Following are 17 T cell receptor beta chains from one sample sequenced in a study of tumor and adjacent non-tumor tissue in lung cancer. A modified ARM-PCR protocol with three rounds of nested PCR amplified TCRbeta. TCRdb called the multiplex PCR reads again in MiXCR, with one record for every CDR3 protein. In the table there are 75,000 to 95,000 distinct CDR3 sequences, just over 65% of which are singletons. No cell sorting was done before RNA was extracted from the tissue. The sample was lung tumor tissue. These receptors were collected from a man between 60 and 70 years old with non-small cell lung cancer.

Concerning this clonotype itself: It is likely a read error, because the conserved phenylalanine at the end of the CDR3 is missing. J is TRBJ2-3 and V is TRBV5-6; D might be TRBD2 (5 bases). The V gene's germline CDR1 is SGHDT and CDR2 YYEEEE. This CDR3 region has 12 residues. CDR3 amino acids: CASRLEVGVQYY. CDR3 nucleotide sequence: TGTGCCAGCAGATTGGAGGTCGGAGTGCAGTATTAT.

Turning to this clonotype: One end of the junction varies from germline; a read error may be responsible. This CDR3 is CASSYSYLWTDTQYF. The CDR3 coding sequence is TGTGCCAGCAGTTACTCCTATCTGTGGACAGATACGCAGTACTTT. The chain recombines TRBV6-6 with TRBJ2-3; TRBD1 is a possible D gene (6 bases). This CDR3 comprises 15 residues. Per germline, CDR1 MNHNY and CDR2 SVGAGI (reference sequence).

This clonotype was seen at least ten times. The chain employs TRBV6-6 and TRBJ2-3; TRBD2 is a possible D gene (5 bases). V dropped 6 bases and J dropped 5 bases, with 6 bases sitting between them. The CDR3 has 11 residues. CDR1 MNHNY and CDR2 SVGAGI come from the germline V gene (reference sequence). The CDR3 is CASSGVDTQYF. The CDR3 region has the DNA TGTGCCAGCAGCGGGGTAGATACGCAGTATTTT.

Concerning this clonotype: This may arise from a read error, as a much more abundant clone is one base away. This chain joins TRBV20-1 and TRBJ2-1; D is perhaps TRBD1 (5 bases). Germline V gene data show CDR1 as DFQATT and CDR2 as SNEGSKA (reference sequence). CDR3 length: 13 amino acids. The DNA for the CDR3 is TGCGGTGCTAGAAGGGGTGCCTACAATGAGCAGTTCTTC. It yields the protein CGARRGAYNEQFF.

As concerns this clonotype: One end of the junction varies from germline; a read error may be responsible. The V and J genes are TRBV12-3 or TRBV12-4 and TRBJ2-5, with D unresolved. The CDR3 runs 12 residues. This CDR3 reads CASSTDIETQYF. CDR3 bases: TGTGCCAGCAGTACCGATATAGAGACACAGTACTTC.

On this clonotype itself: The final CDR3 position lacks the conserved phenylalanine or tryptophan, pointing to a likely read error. CDR3 sequence reads: CGAPGDAGGKPLGTDTQYC. Written as DNA, the CDR3 is TGCGGTGCCCCCGGCGATGCGGGGGGGAAGCCCTTGGGCACAGATACGCAGTATTGT. The chain carries TRBV20-1 and TRBJ2-3; TRBD2 aligns across 9 bases. Germline V gene data show CDR1 as DFQATT and CDR2 as SNEGSKA (reference sequence). The CDR3 is made up of 19 amino acids.

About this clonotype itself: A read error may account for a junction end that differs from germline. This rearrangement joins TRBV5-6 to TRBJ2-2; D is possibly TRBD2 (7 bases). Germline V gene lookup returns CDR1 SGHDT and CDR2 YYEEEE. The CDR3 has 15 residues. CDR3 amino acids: CASRISGVNTGGLLF. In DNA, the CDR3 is TGTGCCAGCAGGATAAGCGGGGTGAACACCGGGGGGCTGCTTTTT.

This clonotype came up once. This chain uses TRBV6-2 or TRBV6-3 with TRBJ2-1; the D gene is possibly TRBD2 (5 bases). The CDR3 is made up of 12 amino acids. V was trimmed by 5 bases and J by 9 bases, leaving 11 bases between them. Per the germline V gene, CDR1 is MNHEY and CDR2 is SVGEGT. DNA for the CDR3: TGTGCCAGCAGTGGCCGGGATATTGAGCAGTTCTTC. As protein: CASSGRDIEQFF.

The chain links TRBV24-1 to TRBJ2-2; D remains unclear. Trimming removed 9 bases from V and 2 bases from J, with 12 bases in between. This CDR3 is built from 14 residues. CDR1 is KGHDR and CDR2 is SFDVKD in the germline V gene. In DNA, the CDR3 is TGTGCCACCCAATGGCAGCTAAACACCGGGGAGCTGTTTTTT. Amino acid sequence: CATQWQLNTGELFF.

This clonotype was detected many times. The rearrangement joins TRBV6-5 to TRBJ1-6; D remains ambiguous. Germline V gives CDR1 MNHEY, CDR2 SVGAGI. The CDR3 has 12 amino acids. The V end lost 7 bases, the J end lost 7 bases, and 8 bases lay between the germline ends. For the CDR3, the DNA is TGTGCCAGCAATGCTGGGAATTCACCCCTCCACTTT. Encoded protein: CASNAGNSPLHF.

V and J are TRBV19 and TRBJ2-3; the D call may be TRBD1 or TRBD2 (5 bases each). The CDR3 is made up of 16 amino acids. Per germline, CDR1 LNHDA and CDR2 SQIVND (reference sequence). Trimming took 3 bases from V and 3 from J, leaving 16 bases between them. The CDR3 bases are TGTGCCAGTAGTATTGGTGGGAGCCAGGGAACAGATACGCAGTATTTT. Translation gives CASSIGGSQGTDTQYF.

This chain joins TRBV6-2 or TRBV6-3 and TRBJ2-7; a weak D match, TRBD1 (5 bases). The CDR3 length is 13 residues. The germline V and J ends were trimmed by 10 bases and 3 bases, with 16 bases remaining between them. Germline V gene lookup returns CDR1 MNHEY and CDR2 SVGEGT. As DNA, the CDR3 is TGTGCCAACAGGTACAAGGAAGGCTACGAGCAGTACTTC. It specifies CANRYKEGYEQYF.

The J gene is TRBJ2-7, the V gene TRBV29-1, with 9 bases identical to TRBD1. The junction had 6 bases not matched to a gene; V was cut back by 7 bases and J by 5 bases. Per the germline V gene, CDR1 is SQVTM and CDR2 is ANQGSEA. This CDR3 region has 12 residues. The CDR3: CSGLTGGNEQYF. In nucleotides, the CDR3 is TGCAGCGGTCTTACAGGGGGCAACGAGCAGTACTTC.

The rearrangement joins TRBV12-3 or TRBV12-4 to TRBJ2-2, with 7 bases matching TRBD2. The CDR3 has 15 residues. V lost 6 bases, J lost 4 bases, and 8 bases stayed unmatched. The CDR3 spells CASSLQWGGTGELFF. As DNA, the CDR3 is TGTGCCAGCAGCCTCCAGTGGGGGGGCACCGGGGAGCTGTTTTTT.

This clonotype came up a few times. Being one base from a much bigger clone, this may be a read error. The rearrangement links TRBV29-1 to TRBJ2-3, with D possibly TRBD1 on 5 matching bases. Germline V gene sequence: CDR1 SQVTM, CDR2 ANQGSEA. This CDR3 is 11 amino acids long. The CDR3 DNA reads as TGCAGCGTTGGAGCGACAGATATGCAGTATTTT. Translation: CSVGATDMQYF.

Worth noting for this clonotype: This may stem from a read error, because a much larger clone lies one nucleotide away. CDR3 sequence reads: CASSDSGSRYYGYTF. CDR3 nucleotide sequence: TGTGCCAGCAGTGACTCGGGATCACGATACTATGGCTACACCTTC. This sequence joins TRBV6-4 and TRBJ1-2; D unclear. This CDR3 is built from 15 residues. V was clipped by 0 bases and J by 3 bases, with 11 bases between them. Germline values: CDR1 MRHNA, CDR2 SNTAGT.

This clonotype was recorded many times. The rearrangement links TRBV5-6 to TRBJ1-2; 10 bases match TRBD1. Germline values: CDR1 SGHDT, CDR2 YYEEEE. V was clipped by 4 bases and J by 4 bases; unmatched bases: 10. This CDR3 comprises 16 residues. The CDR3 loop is CASSRDRGTTSYGYTF. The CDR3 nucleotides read TGTGCCAGCAGCCGGGACAGGGGTACAACAAGCTATGGCTACACCTTC.